This passage covers 12 T cell receptor beta chains from one sample sequenced in a study of blood T cell repertoires in COVID-19. Generated by immunoSEQ multiplex PCR, the TCRdb table keeps only in-frame clones and is missing some. This table has around 700,000 clones, just under 90% appearing once. The specimen sequenced was peripheral blood. The source is a woman aged 18 to 35 with acute or convalescent COVID-19.

The gene calls are TRBV24-1 and TRBJ1-1; D ambiguous. There are 14 residues in the CDR3. V lost 2 bases, J lost 0 bases, and 6 bases lay in between. CDR1 is KGHDR, CDR2 SFDVKD, per germline. This chain's CDR3 is CATSDSTMNTEAFF. The DNA of the CDR3 is TGTGCCACCAGTGATTCCACTATGAACACTGAAGCTTTCTTT.

This rearrangement joins TRBV9 to TRBJ2-7, with D possibly being TRBD1 (5 bases). V gave up 7 bases and J gave up 0 bases, with 11 bases separating them. CDR3 length: 13 residues. In germline, CDR1 is SGDLS, CDR2 YYNGEE. Here the CDR3 reads CASSPGHSYEQYF. The CDR3 DNA reads as TGTGCCAGCTCCCCAGGGCACTCCTACGAGCAGTACTTC.

The chain's CDR3 is CASSLGRASGGAIRNTQYF. Here the CDR3 DNA reads TGTGCCAGCAGTTTAGGACGGGCTAGCGGGGGGGCCATTAGGAATACGCAGTATTTT. The V and J genes are TRBV6-4 and TRBJ2-3; 12 bases agree with TRBD2. CDR1 and CDR2 from the germline V gene are MRHNA and SNTAGT. There are 19 residues in the CDR3. The junction had 19 bases not matched to a gene; V was cut back by 5 bases and J by 7 bases.

In DNA, the CDR3 is TGTGCCAGCAACGACCCCGCGGTCAATCAGCCCCAGCATTTT. Protein: CASNDPAVNQPQHF. J is TRBJ1-5 and V is TRBV6-5; D gene unclear. The length of the CDR3 is 14 residues. V was cut by 7 bases and J by 3 bases, with 13 bases left in between. Germline CDR1 reads MNHEY; CDR2 reads SVGAGI.

The CDR3 protein is CASSVRGDTQYF. The CDR3 nucleotides are TGTGCCAGCTCCGTAAGGGGAGATACGCAGTATTTT. The chain recombines TRBV28 with TRBJ2-3, with D maybe TRBD1 (5 bases). The CDR3 is made up of 12 amino acids. V lost 8 bases and J 5 bases, leaving 11 bases between the germline ends. Germline V lookup: CDR1 MDHEN, CDR2 SYDVKM.

This rearrangement joins TRBV4-3 to TRBJ1-2; perhaps TRBD1 as D (6 bases). Germline CDR1 is LGHNA and CDR2 is YSLEER. CDR3 size: 12 residues. Deletions cut 0 bases from V and 10 bases from J, with 9 bases between. The CDR3 spells CASSQDGTIYTF. The CDR3 region has the DNA TGCGCCAGCAGCCAAGACGGGACAATCTACACCTTC.

The V gene is TRBV3-1 (or the pseudogene TRBV3-2), the J gene TRBJ2-1, with no clear D. V dropped 3 bases and J dropped 7 bases, with 10 bases sitting between them. Germline CDR1 LGHDT, CDR2 YNNKEL (reference sequence). The CDR3 extends over 13 amino acids. CDR3 protein: CASSQENMNEQFF. The CDR3 bases are TGTGCCAGCAGCCAGGAGAATATGAATGAGCAGTTCTTC.

The V and J genes are TRBV5-1 and TRBJ1-1, with D possibly TRBD1 on 5 matching bases. Trimming removed 1 base at V and 1 base at J, with 17 bases between. Germline V gene data show CDR1 as SGHRS and CDR2 as YFSETQ. This CDR3 spans 17 amino acids. CDR3 residues: CASSLSQGFVRNTEAFF. Here the CDR3 DNA reads TGCGCCAGCAGCTTGAGTCAGGGATTCGTTCGGAACACTGAAGCTTTCTTT.

CDR3 residues: CASSLGGTGKLFF. CDR3 nucleotide sequence: TGTGCCAGCAGTTTGGGAGGGACCGGAAAACTGTTTTTT. This chain connects TRBV27 to TRBJ1-4; TRBD1 might be the D (5 bases). The V gene's germline CDR1 is MNHEY and CDR2 SMNVEV (reference sequence). This CDR3 region has 13 residues. V was cut by 3 bases and J by 10 bases, with 12 bases left in between.

The rearrangement uses TRBV7-9 and TRBJ1-2; 8 bases are shared with TRBD1. CDR1 and CDR2 (germline): SEHNR, FQNEAQ (reference sequence). The CDR3 runs 11 residues. Trimming removed 3 bases from V and 14 bases from J; junction bases left unmatched: 5. CDR3 sequence (DNA): TGTGCCAGCAGCTTGACAGGGGAAGGGACCTTC. Residues: CASSLTGEGTF.

The rearrangement links TRBV5-1 to TRBJ2-2, with 9 bases that match TRBD2. Germline V gene sequence: CDR1 SGHRS, CDR2 YFSETQ. CDR3 length equals 18 residues. V shed 0 bases, J shed 0 bases, and the junction held 6 bases outside the gene matches. CDR3 amino acids: CASSLELAGPPNTGELFF. The CDR3 DNA sequence: TGCGCCAGCAGCTTGGAGCTAGCGGGGCCCCCGAACACCGGGGAGCTGTTTTTT.

The V and J genes are TRBV7-2 and TRBJ1-2; 9 bases are shared with TRBD1. The CDR3 loop spans 12 amino acids. Trimming took 5 bases from V and 11 from J; bases not matched to a gene: 6. CDR1 is SGHTA, CDR2 FQGNSA, per germline. CDR3: CASSPGTGTYTF. Here the CDR3 DNA reads TGTGCCAGCAGCCCTGGGACAGGGACGTACACCTTC.